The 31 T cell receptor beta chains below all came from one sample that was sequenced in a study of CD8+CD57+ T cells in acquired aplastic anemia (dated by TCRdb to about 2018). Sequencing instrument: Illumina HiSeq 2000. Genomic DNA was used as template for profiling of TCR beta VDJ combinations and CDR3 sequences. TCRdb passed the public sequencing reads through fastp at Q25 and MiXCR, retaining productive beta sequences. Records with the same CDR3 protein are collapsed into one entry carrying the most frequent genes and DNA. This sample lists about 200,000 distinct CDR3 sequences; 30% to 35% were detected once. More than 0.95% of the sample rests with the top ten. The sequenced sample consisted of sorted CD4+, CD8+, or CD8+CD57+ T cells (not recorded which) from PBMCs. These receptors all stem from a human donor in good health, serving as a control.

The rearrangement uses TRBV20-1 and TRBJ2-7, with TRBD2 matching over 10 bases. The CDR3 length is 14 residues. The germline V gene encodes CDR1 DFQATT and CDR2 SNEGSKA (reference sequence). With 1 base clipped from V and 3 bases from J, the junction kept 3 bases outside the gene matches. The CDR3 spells CSARVSGGGYEQYF. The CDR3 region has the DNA TGCAGTGCTAGAGTGAGCGGGGGGGGCTACGAGCAGTACTTC.

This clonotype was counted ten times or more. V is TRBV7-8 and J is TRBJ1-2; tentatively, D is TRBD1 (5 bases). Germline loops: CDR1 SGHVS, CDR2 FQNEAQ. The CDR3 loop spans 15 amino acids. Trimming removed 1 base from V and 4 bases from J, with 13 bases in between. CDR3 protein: CASSLGLGASYGYTF. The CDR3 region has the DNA TGTGCCAGCAGCTTAGGTTTAGGGGCGTCCTATGGCTACACCTTC. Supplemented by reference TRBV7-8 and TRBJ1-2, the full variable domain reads GAGVSQSPRYKVAKRGQDVALRCDPISGHVSLFWYQQALGQGPEFLTYFQNEAQLDKSGLPSDRFFAERPEGSVSTLKIQRTQQEDSAVYLCASSLGLGASYGYTFGSGTRLTVV.

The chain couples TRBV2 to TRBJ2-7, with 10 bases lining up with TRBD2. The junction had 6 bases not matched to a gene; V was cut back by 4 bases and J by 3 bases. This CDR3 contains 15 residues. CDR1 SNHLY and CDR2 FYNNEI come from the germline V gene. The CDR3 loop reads CASSVLAGAVYEQYF. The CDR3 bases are TGTGCCAGCAGTGTCCTAGCGGGAGCAGTCTACGAGCAGTACTTC.

CDR3 region: CASSETGARRQTQYF. The CDR3 DNA follows: TGTGCCAGCAGTGAAACGGGGGCTCGTCGCCAGACCCAGTACTTC. The V and J genes are TRBV2 and TRBJ2-5; perhaps D is TRBD1 or TRBD2 (6 bases each). The germline gives CDR1 SNHLY, CDR2 FYNNEI. This CDR3 spans 15 amino acids. V lost 2 bases to trimming and J lost 6 bases, with 16 bases between them.

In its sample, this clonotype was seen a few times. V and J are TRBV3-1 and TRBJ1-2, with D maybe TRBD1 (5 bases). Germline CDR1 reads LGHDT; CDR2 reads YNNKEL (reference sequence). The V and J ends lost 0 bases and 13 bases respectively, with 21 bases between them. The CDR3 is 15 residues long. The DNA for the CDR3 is TGTGCCAGCAGCCAAGAATGGCCCCTGGGGGTACTCGTCACCTTC. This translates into CASSQEWPLGVLVTF.

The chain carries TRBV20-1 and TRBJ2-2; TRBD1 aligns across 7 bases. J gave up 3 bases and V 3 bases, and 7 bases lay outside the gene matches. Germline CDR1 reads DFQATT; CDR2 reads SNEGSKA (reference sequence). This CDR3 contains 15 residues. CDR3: CSASPNDRDTGELFF. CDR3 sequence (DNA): TGCAGTGCTAGCCCAAATGACAGGGACACCGGGGAGCTGTTTTTT.

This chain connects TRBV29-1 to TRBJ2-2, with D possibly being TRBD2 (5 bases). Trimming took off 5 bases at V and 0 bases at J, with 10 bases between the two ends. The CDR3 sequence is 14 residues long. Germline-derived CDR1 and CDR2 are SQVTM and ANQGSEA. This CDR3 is CSVPRGANTGELFF. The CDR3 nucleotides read TGCAGCGTTCCACGGGGAGCGAACACCGGGGAGCTGTTTTTT.

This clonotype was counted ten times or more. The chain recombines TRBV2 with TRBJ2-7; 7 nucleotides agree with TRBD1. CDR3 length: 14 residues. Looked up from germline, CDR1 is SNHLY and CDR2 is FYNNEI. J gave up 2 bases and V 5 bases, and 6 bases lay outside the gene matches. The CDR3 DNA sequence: TGTGCCAGCAGTCAAGGACAGGCTCCCTACGAGCAGTACTTC. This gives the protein CASSQGQAPYEQYF.

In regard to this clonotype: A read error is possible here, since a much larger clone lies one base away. CDR3 residues: CASSQGLWCGYTF. CDR3 coding DNA: TGTGCCAGCAGCCAAGGACTTTGGTGTGGCTACACCTTC. V is TRBV4-2 and J is TRBJ1-2; D ambiguous. From germline, CDR1 is LGHNA and CDR2 YNFKEQ. The CDR3 runs to 13 residues. Trimming removed 1 base from V and 7 bases from J, with 10 bases in between.

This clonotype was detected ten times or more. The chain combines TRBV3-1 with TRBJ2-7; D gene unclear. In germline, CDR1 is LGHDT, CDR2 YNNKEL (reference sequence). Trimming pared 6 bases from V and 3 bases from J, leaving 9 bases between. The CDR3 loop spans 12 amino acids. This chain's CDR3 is CASSRLNYEQYF. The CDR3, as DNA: TGTGCCAGCAGTCGACTCAACTACGAGCAGTACTTC.

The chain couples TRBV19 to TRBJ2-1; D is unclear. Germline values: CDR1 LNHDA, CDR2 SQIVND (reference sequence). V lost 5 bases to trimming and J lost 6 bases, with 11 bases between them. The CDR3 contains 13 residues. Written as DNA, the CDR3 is TGTGCCAGTAGTTTCGGGCCGTTCAATGAGCAGTTCTTC. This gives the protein CASSFGPFNEQFF.

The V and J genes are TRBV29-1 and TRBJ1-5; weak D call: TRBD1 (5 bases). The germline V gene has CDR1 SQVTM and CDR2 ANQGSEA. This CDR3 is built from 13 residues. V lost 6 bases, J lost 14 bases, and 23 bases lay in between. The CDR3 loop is CSVLGLAGRYEHF. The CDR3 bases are TGCAGCGTGCTGGGACTAGCGGGAAGGTACGAGCATTTT.

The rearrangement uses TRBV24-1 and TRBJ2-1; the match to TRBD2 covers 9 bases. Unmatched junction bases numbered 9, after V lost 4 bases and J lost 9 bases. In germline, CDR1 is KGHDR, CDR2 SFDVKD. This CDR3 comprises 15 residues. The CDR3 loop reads CATSEAGTSKFEQFF. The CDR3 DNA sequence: TGTGCCACCAGTGAGGCCGGGACTAGCAAGTTTGAGCAGTTCTTC.

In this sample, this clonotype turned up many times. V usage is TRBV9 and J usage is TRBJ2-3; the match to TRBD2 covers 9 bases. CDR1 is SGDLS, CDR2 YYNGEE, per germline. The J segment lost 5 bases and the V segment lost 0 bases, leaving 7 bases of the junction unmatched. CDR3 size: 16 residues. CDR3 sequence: CASSVAIAGDRDTQYF. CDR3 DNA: TGTGCCAGCAGCGTAGCTATAGCGGGGGATAGAGATACGCAGTATTTT.

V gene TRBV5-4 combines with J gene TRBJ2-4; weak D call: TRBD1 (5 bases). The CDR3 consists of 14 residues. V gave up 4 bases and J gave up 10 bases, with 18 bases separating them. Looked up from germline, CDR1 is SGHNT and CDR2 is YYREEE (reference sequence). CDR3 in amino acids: CASSLQGSTMIQYF. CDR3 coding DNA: TGTGCCAGCAGCCTCCAGGGCTCCACCATGATTCAGTACTTC.

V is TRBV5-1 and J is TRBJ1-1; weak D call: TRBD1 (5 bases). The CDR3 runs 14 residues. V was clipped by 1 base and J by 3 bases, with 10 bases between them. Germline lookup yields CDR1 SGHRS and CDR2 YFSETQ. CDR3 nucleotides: TGCGCCAGCAGCTTGTCCACAGGTTACACTGAAGCTTTCTTT. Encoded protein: CASSLSTGYTEAFF. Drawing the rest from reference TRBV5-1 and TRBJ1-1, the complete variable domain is KAGVTQTPRYLIKTRGQQVTLSCSPISGHRSVSWYQQTPGQGLQFLFEYFSETQRNKGNFPGRFSGRQFSNSRSEMNVSTLELGDSALYLCASSLSTGYTEAFFGQGTRLTVV.

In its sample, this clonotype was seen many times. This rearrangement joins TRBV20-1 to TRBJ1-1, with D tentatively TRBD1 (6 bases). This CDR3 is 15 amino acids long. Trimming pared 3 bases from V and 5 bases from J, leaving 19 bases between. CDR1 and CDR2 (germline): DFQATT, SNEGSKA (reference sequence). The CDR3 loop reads CSASKAAVGATEAFF. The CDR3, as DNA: TGCAGTGCTAGCAAGGCGGCCGTGGGGGCGACTGAAGCTTTCTTT.

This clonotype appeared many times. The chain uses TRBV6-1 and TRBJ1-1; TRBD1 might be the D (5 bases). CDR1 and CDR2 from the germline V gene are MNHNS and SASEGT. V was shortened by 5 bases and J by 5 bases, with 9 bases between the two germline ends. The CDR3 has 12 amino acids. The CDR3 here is CASSREGTEAFF. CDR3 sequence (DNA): TGTGCCAGCAGTAGAGAGGGGACTGAAGCTTTCTTT.

CDR3 sequence reads: CATSRGVSWDRDSPLHF. CDR3 nucleotides: TGTGCCACCAGCAGAGGAGTAAGTTGGGACAGGGATTCACCCCTCCACTTT. V and J are TRBV15 and TRBJ1-6; 9 bases are shared with TRBD1. The trim removed 1 base at V and 8 bases at J, leaving 9 bases unmatched. This CDR3 contains 17 residues. Germline V lookup: CDR1 LNHNV, CDR2 YYDKDF (reference sequence).

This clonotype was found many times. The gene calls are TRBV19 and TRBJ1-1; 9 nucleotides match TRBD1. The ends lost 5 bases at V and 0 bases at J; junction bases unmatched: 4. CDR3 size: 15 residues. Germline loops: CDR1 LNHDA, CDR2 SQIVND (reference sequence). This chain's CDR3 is CASSADRGVNTEAFF. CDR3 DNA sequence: TGTGCCAGTAGTGCCGACAGGGGGGTGAACACTGAAGCTTTCTTT.

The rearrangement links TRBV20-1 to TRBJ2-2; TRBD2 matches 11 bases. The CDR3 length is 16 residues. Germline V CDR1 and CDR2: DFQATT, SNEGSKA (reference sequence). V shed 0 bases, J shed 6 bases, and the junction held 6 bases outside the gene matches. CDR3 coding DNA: TGCAGTGCTAGAGAGGTGCTAGCGGGAGGTCCCGGGGAGCTGTTTTTT. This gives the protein CSAREVLAGGPGELFF.

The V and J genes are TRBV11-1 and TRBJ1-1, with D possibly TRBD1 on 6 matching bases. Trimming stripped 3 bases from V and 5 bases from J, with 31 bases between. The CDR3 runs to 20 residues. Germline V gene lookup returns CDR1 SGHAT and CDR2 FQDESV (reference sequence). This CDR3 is CASSFSPGHLTGVWKTEAFF. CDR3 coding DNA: TGTGCCAGCAGCTTTTCCCCGGGACACTTAACGGGAGTATGGAAAACTGAAGCTTTCTTT.

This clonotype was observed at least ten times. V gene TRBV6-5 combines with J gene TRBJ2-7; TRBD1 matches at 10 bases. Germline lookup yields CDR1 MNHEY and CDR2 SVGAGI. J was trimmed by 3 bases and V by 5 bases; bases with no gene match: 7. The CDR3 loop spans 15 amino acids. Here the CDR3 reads CASSRTGTGVYEQYF. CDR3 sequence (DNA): TGTGCCAGCAGTAGAACCGGGACAGGGGTCTACGAGCAGTACTTC.

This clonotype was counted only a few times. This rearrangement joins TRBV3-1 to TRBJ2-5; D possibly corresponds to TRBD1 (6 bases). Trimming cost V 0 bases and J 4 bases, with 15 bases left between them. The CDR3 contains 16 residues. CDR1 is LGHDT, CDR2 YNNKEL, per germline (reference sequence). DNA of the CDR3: TGTGCCAGCAGCCAAGATCAGTCAGGGGTTAGAGAGACCCAGTACTTC. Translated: CASSQDQSGVRETQYF.

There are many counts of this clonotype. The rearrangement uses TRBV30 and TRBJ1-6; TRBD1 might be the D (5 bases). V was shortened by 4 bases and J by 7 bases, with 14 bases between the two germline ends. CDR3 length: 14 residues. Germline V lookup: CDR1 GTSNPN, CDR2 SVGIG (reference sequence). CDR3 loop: CAWIGDGGNSPLHF. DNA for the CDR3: TGTGCCTGGATTGGGGACGGAGGGAATTCACCCCTCCACTTT.

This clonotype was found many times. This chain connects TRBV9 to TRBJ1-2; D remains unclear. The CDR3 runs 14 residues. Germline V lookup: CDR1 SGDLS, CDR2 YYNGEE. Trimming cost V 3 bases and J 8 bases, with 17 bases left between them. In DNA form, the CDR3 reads TGTGCCAGCAGCGCCCGGGAGTACGCACGGGGCTACACCTTC. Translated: CASSAREYARGYTF.

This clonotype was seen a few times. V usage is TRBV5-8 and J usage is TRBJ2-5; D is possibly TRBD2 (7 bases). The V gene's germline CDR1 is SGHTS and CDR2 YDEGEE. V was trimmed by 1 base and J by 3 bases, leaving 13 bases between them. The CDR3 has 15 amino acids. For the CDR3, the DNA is TGTGCCAGCAGCTTGTCGGGGGGCAGGGAAGAGACCCAGTACTTC. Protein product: CASSLSGGREETQYF.

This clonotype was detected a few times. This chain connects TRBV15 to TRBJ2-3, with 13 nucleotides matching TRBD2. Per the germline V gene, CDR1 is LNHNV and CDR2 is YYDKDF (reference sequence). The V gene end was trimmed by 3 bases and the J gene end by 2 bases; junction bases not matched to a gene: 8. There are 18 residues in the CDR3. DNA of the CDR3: TGTGCCACCAGCAGCTTGGGACTAGCGGGGCTCGCCACAGATACGCAGTATTTT. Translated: CATSSLGLAGLATDTQYF.

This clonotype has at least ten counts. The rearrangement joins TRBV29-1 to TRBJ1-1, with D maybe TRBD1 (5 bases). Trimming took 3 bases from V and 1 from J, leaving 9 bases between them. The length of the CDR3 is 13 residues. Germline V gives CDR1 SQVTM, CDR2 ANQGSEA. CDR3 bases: TGCAGCGTTGAGAGGACATCGAACACTGAAGCTTTCTTT. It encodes CSVERTSNTEAFF.

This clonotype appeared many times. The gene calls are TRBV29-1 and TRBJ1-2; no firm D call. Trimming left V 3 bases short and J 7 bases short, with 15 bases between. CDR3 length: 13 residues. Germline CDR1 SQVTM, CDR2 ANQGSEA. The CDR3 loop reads CSVEDLGAGGYTF. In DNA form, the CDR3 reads TGCAGCGTTGAGGATTTGGGAGCTGGTGGCTACACCTTC.

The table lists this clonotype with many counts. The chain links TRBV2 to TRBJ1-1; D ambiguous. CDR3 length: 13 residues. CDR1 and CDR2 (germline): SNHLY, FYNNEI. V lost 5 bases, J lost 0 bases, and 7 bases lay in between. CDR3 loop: CASSIDLNTEAFF. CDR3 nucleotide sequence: TGTGCCAGCAGTATAGACCTGAACACTGAAGCTTTCTTT.